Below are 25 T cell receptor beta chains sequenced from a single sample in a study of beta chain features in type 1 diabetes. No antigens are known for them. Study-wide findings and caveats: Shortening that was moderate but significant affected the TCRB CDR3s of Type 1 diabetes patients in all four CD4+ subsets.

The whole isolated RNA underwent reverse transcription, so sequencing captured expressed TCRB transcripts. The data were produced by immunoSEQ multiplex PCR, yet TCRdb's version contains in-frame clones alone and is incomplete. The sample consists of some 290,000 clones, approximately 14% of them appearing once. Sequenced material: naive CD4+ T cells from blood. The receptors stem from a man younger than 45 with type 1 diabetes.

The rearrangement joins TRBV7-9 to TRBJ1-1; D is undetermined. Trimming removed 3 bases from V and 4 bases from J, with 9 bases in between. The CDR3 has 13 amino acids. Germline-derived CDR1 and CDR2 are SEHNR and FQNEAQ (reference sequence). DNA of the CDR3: TGTGCCAGCAGCTTGGGCGGGTTCACTGAAGCTTTCTTT. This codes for CASSLGGFTEAFF.

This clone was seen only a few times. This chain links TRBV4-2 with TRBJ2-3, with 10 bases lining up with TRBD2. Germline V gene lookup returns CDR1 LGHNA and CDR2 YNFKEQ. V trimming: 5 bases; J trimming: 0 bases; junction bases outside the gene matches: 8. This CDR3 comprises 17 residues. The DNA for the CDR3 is TGTGCCAGCAGCAAACAGCCTAGCGGGAGCAGCACAGATACGCAGTATTTT. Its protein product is CASSKQPSGSSTDTQYF.

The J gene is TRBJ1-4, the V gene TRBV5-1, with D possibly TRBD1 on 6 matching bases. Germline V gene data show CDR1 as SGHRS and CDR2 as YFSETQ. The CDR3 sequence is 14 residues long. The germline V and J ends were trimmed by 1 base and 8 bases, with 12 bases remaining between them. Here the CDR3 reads CASSLQGREEKLFF. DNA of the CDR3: TGCGCCAGCAGCTTGCAGGGGCGTGAGGAAAAACTGTTTTTT.

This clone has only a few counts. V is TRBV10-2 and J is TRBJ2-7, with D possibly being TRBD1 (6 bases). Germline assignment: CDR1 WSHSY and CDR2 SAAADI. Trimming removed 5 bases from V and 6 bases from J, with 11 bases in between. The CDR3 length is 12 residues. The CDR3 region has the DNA TGCGCCAGCAGTCGGACAGCCCTCGAGCAGTACTTC. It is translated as CASSRTALEQYF.

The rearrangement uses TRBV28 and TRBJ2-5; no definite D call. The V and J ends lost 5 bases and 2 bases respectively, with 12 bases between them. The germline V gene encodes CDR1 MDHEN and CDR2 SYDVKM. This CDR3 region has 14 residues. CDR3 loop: CASSPHRAQETQYF. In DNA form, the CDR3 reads TGTGCCAGCAGTCCTCACAGAGCTCAAGAGACCCAGTACTTC.

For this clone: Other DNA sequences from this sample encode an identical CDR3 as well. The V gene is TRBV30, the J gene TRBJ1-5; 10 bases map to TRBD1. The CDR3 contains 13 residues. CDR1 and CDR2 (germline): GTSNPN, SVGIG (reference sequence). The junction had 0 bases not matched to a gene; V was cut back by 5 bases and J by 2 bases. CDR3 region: CAWGQGGNQPQHF. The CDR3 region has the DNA TGTGCCTGGGGACAGGGGGGCAATCAGCCCCAGCATTTT. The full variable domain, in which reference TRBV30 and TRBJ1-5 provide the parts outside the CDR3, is SQTIHQWPATLVQPVGSPLSLECTVEGTSNPNLYWYRQAAGRGLQLLFYSVGIGQISSEVPQNLSASRPQDRQFILSSKKLLLSDSGFYLCAWGQGGNQPQHFGDGTRLSIL.

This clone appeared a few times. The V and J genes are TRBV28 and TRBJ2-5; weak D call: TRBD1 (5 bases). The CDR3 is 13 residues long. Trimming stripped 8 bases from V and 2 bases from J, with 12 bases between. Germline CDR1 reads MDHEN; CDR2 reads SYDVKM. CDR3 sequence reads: CASSGQTQETQYF. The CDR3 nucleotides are TGTGCCAGCTCAGGGCAGACTCAAGAGACCCAGTACTTC.

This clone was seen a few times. CDR3 DNA sequence: TGTGCCAGCAGTTTAGACGGACTAGCGGGAGGAAAGTACGAGCAGTACTTC. This translates into CASSLDGLAGGKYEQYF. The chain links TRBV28 to TRBJ2-7; 14 bases fit TRBD2. Per the germline V gene, CDR1 is MDHEN and CDR2 is SYDVKM. The CDR3 is made up of 17 amino acids. V lost 2 bases and J lost 4; bases outside the gene matches: 7.

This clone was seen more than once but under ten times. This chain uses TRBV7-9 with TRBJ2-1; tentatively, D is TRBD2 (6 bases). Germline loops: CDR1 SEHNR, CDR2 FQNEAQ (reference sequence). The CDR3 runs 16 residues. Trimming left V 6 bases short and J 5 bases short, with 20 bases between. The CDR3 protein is CASRTRPGSRDNEQFF. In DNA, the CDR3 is TGTGCCAGCAGGACGAGACCCGGGAGTCGGGACAATGAGCAGTTCTTC.

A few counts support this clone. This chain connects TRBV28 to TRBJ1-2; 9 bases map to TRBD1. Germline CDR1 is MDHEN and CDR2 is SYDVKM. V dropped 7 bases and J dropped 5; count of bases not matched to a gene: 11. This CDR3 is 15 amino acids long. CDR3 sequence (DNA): TGTGCCAGCACCGAGGGGACAGGGTATCGTTATGGCTACACCTTC. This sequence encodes CASTEGTGYRYGYTF.

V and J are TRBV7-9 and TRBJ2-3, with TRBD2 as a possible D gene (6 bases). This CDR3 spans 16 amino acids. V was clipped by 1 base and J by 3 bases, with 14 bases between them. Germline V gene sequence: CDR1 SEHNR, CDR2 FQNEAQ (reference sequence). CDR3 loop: CASSLGASEFTDTQYF. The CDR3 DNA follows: TGTGCCAGCAGCTTAGGGGCTAGCGAGTTTACAGATACGCAGTATTTT.

CDR3 sequence (DNA): TGTGCCAGCTCACCACCGGACAGGTTGGGAACTGAAGCTTTCTTT. This encodes CASSPPDRLGTEAFF. The V and J genes are TRBV18 and TRBJ1-1; the match to TRBD1 covers 7 bases. This CDR3 comprises 15 residues. The trim removed 0 bases at V and 5 bases at J, leaving 6 bases unmatched. CDR1 and CDR2 from the germline V gene are KGHSH and LQKENI.

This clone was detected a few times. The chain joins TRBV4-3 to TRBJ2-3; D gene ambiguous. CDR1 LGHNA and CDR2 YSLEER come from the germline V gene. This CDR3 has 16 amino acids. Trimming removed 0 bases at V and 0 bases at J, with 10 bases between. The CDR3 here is CASSQDRSSSTDTQYF. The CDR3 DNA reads TGCGCCAGCAGCCAAGATAGGAGCTCTAGCACAGATACGCAGTATTTT.

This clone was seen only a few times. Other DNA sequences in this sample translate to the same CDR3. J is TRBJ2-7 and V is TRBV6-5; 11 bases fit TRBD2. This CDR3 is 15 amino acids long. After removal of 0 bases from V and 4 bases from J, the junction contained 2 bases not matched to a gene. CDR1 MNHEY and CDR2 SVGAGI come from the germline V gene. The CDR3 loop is CASSYSSSGGYEQYF. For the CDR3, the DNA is TGTGCCAGCAGTTACTCCTCTAGCGGGGGGTACGAGCAGTACTTC.

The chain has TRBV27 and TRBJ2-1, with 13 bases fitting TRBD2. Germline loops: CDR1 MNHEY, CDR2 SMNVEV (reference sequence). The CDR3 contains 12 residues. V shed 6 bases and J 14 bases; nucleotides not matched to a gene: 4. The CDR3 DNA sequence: TGTGCCAGCAGCCAAGGACTAGCGGGAGAGTTCTTC. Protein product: CASSQGLAGEFF.

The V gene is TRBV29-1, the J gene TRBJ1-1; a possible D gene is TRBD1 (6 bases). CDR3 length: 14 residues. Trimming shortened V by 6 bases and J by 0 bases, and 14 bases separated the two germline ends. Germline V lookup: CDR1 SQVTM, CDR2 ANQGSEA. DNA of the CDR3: TGCAGCGTGCGCTCCGGGACACTGAACACTGAAGCTTTCTTT. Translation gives CSVRSGTLNTEAFF.

CDR3 sequence: CASTSAAGSGANVLTF. Written as DNA, the CDR3 is TGTGCCAGTACCTCTGCGGCGGGCTCTGGGGCCAACGTCCTGACTTTC. This chain joins TRBV6-6 and TRBJ2-6, with a possible D match to TRBD2 (5 bases). This CDR3 spans 16 amino acids. CDR1 and CDR2 from the germline V gene are MNHNY and SVGAGI (reference sequence). The V gene lost 9 bases and the J gene lost 0 bases, with 15 bases spanning the gap.

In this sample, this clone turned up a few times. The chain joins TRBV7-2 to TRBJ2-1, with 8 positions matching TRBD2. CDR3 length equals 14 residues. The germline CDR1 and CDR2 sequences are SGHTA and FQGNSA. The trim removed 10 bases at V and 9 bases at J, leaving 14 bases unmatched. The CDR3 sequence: CATARAAGDVEQFF. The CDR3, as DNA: TGTGCCACTGCTAGGGCAGCGGGAGATGTTGAGCAGTTCTTC. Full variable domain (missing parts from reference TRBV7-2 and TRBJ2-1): GAGVSQSPSNKVTEKGKDVELRCDPISGHTALYWYRQSLGQGLEFLIYFQGNSAPDKSGLPSDRFSAERTGGSVSTLTIQRTQQEDSAVYLCATARAAGDVEQFFGPGTRLTVL.

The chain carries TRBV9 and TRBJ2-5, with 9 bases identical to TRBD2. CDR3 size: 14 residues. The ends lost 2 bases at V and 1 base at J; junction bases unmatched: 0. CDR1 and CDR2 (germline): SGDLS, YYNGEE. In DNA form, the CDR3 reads TGTGCCAGCAGCGTGGGACTAGCCCAAGAGACCCAGTACTTC. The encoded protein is CASSVGLAQETQYF.

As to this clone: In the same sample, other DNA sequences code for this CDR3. For the CDR3, the DNA is TGTGCCAGTAGTCCGGGACAGGGGGCTTACAATGAGCAGTTCTTC. This codes for CASSPGQGAYNEQFF. V is TRBV19 and J is TRBJ2-1, with 12 bases identical to TRBD1. The CDR3 is 15 residues long. Germline CDR1 LNHDA, CDR2 SQIVND (reference sequence). J gave up 4 bases and V 5 bases, and 3 bases lay outside the gene matches.

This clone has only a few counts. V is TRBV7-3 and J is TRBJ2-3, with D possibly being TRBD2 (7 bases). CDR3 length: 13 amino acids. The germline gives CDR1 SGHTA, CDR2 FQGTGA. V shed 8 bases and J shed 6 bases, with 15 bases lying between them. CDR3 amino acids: CASGLGGADTQYF. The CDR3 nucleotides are TGTGCCAGCGGTTTAGGGGGGGCGGATACGCAGTATTTT.

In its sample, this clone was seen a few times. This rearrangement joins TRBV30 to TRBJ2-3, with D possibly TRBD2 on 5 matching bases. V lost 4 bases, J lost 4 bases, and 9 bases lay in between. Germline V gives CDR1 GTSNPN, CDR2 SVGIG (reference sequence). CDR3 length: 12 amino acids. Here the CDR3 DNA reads TGTGCCTGGACGGACTCGGCAGATACGCAGTATTTT. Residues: CAWTDSADTQYF.

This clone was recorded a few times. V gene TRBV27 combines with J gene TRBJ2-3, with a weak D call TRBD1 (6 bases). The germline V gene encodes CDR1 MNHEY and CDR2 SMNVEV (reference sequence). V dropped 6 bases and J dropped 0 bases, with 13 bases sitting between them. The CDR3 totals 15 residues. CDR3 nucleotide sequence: TGTGCCAGCAGCCCAAGACAGGCCAGCACAGATACGCAGTATTTT. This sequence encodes CASSPRQASTDTQYF.

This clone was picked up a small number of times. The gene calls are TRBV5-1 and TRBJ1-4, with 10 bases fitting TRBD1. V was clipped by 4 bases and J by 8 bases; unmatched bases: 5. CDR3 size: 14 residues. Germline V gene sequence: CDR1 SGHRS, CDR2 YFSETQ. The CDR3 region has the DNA TGCGCCAGCAGCGGGGGACAGGGGAACGAAAAACTGTTTTTT. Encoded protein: CASSGGQGNEKLFF.

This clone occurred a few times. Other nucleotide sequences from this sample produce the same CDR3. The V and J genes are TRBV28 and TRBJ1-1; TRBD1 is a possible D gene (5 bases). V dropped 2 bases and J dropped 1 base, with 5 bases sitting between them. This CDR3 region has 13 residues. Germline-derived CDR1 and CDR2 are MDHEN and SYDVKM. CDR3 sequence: CASSLDRNTEAFF. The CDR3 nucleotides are TGTGCCAGCAGTTTAGACAGGAACACTGAAGCTTTCTTT.